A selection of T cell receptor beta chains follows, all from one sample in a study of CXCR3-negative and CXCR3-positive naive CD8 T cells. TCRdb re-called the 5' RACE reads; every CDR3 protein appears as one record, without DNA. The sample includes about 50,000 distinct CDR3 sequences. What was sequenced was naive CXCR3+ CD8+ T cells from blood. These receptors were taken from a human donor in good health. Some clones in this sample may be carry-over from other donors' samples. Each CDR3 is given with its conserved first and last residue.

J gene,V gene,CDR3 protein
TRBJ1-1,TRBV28,CASGFPYLNTEAFF
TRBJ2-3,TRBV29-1,CSVIAGQADTQYF
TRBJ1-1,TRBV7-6,CASSTTGGWGTEAFF
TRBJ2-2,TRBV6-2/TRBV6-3,CASRGSNTGELFF
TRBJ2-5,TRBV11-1,CASSLGKTQYF
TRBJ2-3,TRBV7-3,CASSLYGPLSTDTQYF
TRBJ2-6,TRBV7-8,CAGAPTIGPRANVLTF
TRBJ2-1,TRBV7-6,CASAERGHNEQFF
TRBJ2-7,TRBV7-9,CASSSFDSYEQYF
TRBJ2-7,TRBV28,CASSLDTNSYEQYF